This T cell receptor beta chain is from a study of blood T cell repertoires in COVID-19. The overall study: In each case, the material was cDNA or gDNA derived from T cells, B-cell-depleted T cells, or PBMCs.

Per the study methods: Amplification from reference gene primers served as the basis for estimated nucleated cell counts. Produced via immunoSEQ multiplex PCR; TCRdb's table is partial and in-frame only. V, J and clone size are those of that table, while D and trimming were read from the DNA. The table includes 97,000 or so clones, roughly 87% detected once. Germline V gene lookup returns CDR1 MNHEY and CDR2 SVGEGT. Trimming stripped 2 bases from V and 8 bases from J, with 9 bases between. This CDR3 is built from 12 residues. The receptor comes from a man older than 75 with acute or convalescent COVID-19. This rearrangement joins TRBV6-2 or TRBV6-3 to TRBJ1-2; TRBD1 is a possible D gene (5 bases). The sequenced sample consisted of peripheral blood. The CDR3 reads CASSYQGGGYTF. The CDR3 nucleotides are TGTGCCAGCAGTTACCAGGGAGGAGGCTACACCTTC.